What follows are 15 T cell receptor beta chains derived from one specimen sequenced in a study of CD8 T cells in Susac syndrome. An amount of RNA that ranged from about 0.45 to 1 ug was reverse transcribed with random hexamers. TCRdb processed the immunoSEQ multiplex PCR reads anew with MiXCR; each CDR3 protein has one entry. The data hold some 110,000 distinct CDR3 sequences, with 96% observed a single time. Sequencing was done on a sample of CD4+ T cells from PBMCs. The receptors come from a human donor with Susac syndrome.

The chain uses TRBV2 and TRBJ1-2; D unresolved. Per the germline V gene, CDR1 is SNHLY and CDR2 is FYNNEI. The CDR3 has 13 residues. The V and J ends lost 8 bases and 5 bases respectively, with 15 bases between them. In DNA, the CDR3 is TGTGCCAGCGTTAAGGACGCCAGTTATGGCTACACCTTC. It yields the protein CASVKDASYGYTF.

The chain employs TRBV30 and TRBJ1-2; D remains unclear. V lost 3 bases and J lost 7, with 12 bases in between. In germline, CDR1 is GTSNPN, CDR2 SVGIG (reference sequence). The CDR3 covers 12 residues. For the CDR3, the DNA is TGTGCCTGGAGCCCGATGGGCGTTGGCTACACCTTC. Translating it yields CAWSPMGVGYTF.

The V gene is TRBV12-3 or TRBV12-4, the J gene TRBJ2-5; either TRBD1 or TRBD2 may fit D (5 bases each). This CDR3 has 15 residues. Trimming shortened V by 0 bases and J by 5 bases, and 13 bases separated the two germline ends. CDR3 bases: TGTGCCAGCAGTTTAGCGGAAGGGACGGGGGAGACCCAGTACTTC. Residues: CASSLAEGTGETQYF.

For the CDR3, the DNA is TGCGCCAGCAGCTTGGGAACTTCGGGAAAAGAGACCCAGTACTTC. It is translated as CASSLGTSGKETQYF. The rearrangement uses TRBV5-1 and TRBJ2-5; maybe TRBD2 (5 bases). This CDR3 has 15 amino acids. Germline V CDR1 and CDR2: SGHRS, YFSETQ. With 0 bases removed from V and 3 bases from J, the gap between germline ends came to 12 bases.

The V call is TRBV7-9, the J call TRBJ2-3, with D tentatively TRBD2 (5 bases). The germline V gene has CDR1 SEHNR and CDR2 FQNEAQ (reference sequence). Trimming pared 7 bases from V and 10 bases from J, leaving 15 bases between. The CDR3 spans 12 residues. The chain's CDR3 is CASTTSGLAQYF. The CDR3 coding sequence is TGTGCCAGCACCACCTCGGGGTTAGCGCAGTATTTT.

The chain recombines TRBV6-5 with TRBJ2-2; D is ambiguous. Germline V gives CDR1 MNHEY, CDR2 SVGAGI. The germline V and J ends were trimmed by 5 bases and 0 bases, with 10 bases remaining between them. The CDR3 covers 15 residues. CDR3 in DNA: TGTGCCAGCAGTATACGGACCACGAACACCGGGGAGCTGTTTTTT. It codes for CASSIRTTNTGELFF.

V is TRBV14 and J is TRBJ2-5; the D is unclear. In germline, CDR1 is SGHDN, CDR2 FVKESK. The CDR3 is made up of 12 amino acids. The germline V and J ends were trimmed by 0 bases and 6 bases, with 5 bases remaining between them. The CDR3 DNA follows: TGTGCCAGCAGCCAAGATAAGAAGACCCAGTACTTC. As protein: CASSQDKKTQYF.

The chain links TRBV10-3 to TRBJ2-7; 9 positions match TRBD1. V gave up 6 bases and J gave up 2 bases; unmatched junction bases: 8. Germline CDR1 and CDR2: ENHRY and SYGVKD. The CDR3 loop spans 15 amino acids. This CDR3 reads CAISSGTGPTYEQYF. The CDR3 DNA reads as TGTGCCATCAGCTCCGGGACAGGGCCCACCTACGAGCAGTACTTC.

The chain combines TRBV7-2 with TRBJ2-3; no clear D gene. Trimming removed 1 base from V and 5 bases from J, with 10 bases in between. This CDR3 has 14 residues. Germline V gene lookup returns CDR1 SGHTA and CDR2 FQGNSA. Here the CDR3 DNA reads TGTGCCAGCAGCTTAGTGTCCGTTAAAGATACGCAGTATTTT. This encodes CASSLVSVKDTQYF. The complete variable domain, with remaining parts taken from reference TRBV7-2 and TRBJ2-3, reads GAGVSQSPSNKVTEKGKDVELRCDPISGHTALYWYRQSLGQGLEFLIYFQGNSAPDKSGLPSDRFSAERTGGSVSTLTIQRTQQEDSAVYLCASSLVSVKDTQYFGPGTRLTVL.

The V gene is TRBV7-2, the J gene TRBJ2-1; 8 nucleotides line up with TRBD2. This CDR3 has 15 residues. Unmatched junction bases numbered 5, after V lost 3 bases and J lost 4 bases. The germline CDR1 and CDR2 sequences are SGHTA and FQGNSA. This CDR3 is CASSFTSGGYNEQFF. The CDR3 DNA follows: TGTGCCAGCAGCTTTACCAGCGGGGGATACAATGAGCAGTTCTTC. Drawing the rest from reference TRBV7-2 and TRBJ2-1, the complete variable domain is GAGVSQSPSNKVTEKGKDVELRCDPISGHTALYWYRQSLGQGLEFLIYFQGNSAPDKSGLPSDRFSAERTGGSVSTLTIQRTQQEDSAVYLCASSFTSGGYNEQFFGPGTRLTVL.

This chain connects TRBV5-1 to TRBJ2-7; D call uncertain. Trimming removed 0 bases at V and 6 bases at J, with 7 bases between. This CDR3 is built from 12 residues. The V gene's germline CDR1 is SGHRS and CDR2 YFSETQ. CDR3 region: CASSLGRTEQYF. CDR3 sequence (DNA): TGCGCCAGCAGCTTGGGCCGGACCGAGCAGTACTTC. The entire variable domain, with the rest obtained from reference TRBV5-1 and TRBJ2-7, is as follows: KAGVTQTPRYLIKTRGQQVTLSCSPISGHRSVSWYQQTPGQGLQFLFEYFSETQRNKGNFPGRFSGRQFSNSRSEMNVSTLELGDSALYLCASSLGRTEQYFGPGTRLTVT.

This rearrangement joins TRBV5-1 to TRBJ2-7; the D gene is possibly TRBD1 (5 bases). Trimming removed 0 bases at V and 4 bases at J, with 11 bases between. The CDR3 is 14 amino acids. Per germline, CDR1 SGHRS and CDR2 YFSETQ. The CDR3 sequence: CASSLEVREYEQYF. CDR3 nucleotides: TGCGCCAGCAGCTTGGAGGTCAGGGAATACGAGCAGTACTTC. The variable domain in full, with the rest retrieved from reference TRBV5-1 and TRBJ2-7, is KAGVTQTPRYLIKTRGQQVTLSCSPISGHRSVSWYQQTPGQGLQFLFEYFSETQRNKGNFPGRFSGRQFSNSRSEMNVSTLELGDSALYLCASSLEVREYEQYFGPGTRLTVT.

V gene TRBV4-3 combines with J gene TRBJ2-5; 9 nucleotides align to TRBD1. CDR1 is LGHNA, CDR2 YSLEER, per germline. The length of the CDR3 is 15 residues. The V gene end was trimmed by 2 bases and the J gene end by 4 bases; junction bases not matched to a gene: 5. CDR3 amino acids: CASSQSPGQGETQYF. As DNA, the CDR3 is TGCGCCAGCAGCCAATCCCCGGGACAGGGAGAGACCCAGTACTTC.

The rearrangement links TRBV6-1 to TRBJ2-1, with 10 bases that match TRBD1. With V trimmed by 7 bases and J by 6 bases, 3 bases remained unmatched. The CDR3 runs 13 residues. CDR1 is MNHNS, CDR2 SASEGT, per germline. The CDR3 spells CASTRTGGNEQFF. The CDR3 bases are TGTGCCAGCACCCGGACAGGGGGCAATGAGCAGTTCTTC.

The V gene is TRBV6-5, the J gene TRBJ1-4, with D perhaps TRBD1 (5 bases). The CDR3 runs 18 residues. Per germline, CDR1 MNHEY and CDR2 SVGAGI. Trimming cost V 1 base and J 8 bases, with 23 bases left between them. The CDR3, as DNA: TGTGCCAGCAGTTACTGGGCCTGGGGCTCGGGGACGGAAGAAAAACTGTTTTTT. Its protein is CASSYWAWGSGTEEKLFF.